This TCR beta chain was captured in a study of blood T cell repertoires in COVID-19. Study overall: T cells, B-cell-depleted T cells, or PBMCs supplied cDNA or gDNA.

The CDR3 has 15 amino acids. Germline loops: CDR1 SGHTS, CDR2 YDEGEE. Trimming removed 0 bases from V and 1 base from J, with 8 bases in between. Original processing notes: Amplification from reference gene primers served as the basis for estimated nucleated cell counts. Profiled with immunoSEQ multiplex PCR; TCRdb holds only in-frame clones, not every one. V and J calls and clone size follow that table, whereas D and trimming were derived from the DNA. The sample contains 180,000 or so clones, around 87% of which appear only once. The clonotype originates from a man younger than 30 with acute or convalescent COVID-19. V and J are TRBV5-8 and TRBJ1-5; D gene ambiguous. Sequenced material: peripheral blood. CDR3 in amino acids: CASSLGELSNQPQHF. In DNA, the CDR3 is TGTGCCAGCAGCTTGGGGGAGTTGAGCAATCAGCCCCAGCATTTT.